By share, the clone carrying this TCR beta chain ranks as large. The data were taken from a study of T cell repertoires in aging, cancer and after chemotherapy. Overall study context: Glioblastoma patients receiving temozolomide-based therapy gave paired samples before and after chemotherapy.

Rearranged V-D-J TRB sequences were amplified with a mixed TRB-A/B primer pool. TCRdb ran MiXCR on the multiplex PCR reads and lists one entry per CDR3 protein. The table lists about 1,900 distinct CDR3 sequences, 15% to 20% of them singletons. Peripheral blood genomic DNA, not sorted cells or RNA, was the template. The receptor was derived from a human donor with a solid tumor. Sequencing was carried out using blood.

CDR3 region: CASSPGLGYQETQYF. CDR3 coding DNA: TGTGCCAGCAGTCCGGGACTAGGTTACCAAGAGACCCAGTACTTC. The chain combines TRBV6-5 with TRBJ2-5, with 8 positions matching TRBD2. The germline V gene encodes CDR1 MNHEY and CDR2 SVGAGI. With 5 bases clipped from V and 0 bases from J, the junction kept 5 bases outside the gene matches. The length of the CDR3 is 15 residues.